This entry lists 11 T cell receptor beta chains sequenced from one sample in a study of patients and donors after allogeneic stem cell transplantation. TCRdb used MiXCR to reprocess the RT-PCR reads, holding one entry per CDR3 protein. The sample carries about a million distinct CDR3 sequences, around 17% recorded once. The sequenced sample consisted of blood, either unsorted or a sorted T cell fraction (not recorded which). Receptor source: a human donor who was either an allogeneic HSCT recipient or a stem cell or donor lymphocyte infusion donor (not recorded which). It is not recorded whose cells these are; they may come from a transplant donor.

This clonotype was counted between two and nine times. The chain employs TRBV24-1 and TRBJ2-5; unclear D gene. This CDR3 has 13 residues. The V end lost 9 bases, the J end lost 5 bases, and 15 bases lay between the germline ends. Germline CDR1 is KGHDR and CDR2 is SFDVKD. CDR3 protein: CATSRSLGETQYF. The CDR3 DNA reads TGTGCCACCTCAAGGAGCTTGGGGGAGACCCAGTACTTC.

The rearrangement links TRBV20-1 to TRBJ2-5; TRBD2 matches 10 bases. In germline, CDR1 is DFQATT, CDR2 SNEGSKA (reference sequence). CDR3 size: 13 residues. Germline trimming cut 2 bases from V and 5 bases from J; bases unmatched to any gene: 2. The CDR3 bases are TGCAGTGCTAGACTAGCGGGGGAGGAGACCCAGTACTTC. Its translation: CSARLAGEETQYF.

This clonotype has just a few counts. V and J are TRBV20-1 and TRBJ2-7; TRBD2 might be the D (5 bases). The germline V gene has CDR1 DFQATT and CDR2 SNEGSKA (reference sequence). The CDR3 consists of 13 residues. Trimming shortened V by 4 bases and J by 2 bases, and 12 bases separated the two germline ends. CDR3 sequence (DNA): TGCAGTGCTAAGAGGGTGCAGACCTACGAGCAGTACTTC. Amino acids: CSAKRVQTYEQYF.

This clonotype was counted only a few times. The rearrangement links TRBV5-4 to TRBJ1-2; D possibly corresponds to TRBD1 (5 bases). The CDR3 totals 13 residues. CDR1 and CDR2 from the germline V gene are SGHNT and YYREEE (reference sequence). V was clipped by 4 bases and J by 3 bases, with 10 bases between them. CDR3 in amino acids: CASSKDSYYGYTF. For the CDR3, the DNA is TGTGCCAGCAGCAAAGACAGTTACTATGGCTACACCTTC.

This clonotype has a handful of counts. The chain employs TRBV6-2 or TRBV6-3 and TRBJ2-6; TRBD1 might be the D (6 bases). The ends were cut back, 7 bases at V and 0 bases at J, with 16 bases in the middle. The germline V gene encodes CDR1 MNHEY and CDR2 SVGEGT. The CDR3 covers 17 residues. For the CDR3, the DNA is TGTGCCAGCACCAGTTCCAGACAGGCCTCTGGGGCCAACGTCCTGACTTTC. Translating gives CASTSSRQASGANVLTF.

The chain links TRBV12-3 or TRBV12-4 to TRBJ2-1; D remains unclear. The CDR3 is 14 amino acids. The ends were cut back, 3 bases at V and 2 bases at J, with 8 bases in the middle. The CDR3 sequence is CASSFGRTYNEQFF. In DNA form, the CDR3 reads TGTGCCAGCAGTTTTGGCCGTACCTACAATGAGCAGTTCTTC.

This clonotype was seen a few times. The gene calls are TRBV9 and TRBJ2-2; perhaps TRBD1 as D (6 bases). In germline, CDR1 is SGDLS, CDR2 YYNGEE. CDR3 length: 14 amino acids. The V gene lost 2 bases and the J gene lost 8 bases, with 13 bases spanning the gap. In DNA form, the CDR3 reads TGTGCCAGCAGCGTCTGGACAGCCCCTGGGGAGCTGTTTTTT. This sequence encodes CASSVWTAPGELFF.

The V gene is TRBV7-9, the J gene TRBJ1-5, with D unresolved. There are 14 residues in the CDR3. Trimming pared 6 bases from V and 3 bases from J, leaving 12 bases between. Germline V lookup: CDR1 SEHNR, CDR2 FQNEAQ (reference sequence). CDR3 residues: CASSSDGFNQPQHF. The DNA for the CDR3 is TGTGCCAGCAGTTCAGACGGATTCAATCAGCCCCAGCATTTT.

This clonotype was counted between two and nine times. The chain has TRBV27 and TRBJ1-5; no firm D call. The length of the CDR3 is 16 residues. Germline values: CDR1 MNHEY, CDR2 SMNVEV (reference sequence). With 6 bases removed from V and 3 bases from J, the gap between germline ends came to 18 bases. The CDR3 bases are TGTGCCAGCAGGCCTGAGGGTAGATCGAACAATCAGCCCCAGCATTTT. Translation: CASRPEGRSNNQPQHF.

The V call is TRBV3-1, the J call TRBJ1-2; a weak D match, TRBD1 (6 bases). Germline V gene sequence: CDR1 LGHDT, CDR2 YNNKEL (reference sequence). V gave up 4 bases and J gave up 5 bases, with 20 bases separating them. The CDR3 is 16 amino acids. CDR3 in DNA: TGTGCCAGCAGCCTAGGCCCTAGGACAGAAGAATATGGCTACACCTTC. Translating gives CASSLGPRTEEYGYTF.

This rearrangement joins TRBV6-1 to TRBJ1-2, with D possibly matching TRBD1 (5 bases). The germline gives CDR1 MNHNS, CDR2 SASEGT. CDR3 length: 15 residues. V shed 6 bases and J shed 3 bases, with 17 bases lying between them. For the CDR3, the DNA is TGTGCCAGCAGGAACGGAAGGGACTCTTACTATGGCTACACCTTC. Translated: CASRNGRDSYYGYTF.